This T cell receptor beta chain was profiled in a study of metastatic and nonmetastatic thyroid tumors. Study context: It was across blood and tumor or nodule tissue from malignant and benign thyroid patients that repertoires were compared.

This clone is deemed medium-sized. Each patient went into thyroid surgery without having received any treatment. MiXCR reprocessed the PCR reads for TCRdb. The data contain about 16,000 clones, approximately 31% of them singletons. This CDR3 region has 13 residues. The V gene end was trimmed by 7 bases and the J gene end by 5 bases; junction bases not matched to a gene: 3. The germline gives CDR1 MNHEY, CDR2 SMNVEV (reference sequence). This rearrangement joins TRBV27 to TRBJ2-2, with TRBD1 matching over 8 bases. The sequence was collected from a female donor with papillary thyroid cancer or a benign thyroid nodule (not recorded which). Some clones in this sample may be carry-over from other donors' samples. The sample comprised blood. CDR3 nucleotide sequence: TGTGCCAGCACAGGGGGCCGGACCGGGGAGCTGTTTTTT. Protein product: CASTGGRTGELFF.